Reported below is one T cell receptor beta chain. The antigen remains unidentified. Here immunoSEQ multiplex PCR was the method, and the copy in TCRdb shows in-frame clones only, minus some. The sample shows approximately 500,000 clones, approximately 80% of them seen only once. The data are from a study of shared clonotypes between healthy human individuals. Findings and caveats of the study: With few donors, the genetic and exposure-history diversity represented was limited. It was anticipated that sequencing depth would influence how many clonotypes donors shared.

The CDR3 is 14 amino acids. Trimming cost V 5 bases and J 0 bases, with 11 bases left between them. Germline V gives CDR1 GTSNPN, CDR2 SVGIG (reference sequence). The chain carries TRBV30 and TRBJ1-3; tentative D call: TRBD1 (6 bases). The material sequenced was PBMCs. The sequence derives from a woman between 40 and 55 years old in good health. Some clones in this sample may be carry-over from other donors' samples. The CDR3 spells CAWRTEPSGNTIYF. CDR3 nucleotide sequence: TGTGCCTGGCGGACAGAGCCCTCTGGAAACACCATATATTTT.